This T cell receptor beta chain was observed in a study of cytomegalovirus exposure and HLA in healthy donors. Assay used: immunoSEQ multiplex PCR; TCRdb lists only in-frame clones, some missing. The sample includes fewer than 250,000 clones, 65% to 85% seen only once; the top ten take about 14%. Remarks on this clone: Its antigen is not identified.

The V end was cut by 0 bases, the J end by 0 bases, with 12 bases between. Germline values: CDR1 LGHNA, CDR2 YSLEER. There are 17 residues in the CDR3. Regarding the study as a whole: The classifier reportedly diagnosed cytomegalovirus status with high specificity and sensitivity.

The rearrangement links TRBV4-3 to TRBJ2-1; no reliable D call. This clonotype was sampled from a young woman in good health and CMV-seropositive. Sequencing input: PBMCs. This CDR3 reads CASSQDLGFSSYNEQFF. As DNA, the CDR3 is TGCGCCAGCAGCCAAGATCTAGGCTTCAGCTCCTACAATGAGCAGTTCTTC.